This record covers a single T cell receptor (beta chain). The table came from immunoSEQ multiplex PCR; TCRdb's copy has only in-frame clones and leaves some out. The table records around 2,000,000 clones, around 96% of them present only once. Naive-designated CD8 cells lacked CD45RO, were positively enriched for CCR7, and omitted terminally differentiated effector memory CD45RA+ cells. This entry belongs to a study of shared clonotypes between healthy human individuals. This CDR3 is 15 amino acids long. The germline V gene encodes CDR1 SGHDT and CDR2 YYEEEE. The V end was cut by 4 bases, the J end by 6 bases, with 14 bases between.

The gene calls are TRBV5-6 and TRBJ1-6; no clear D gene. Sequenced sample: naive CD8+ T cells sorted from blood. The clonotype originates from a man aged 18 to 30 in good health. The CDR3 spells CASSPYSPGNSPLHF. CDR3 coding DNA: TGTGCCAGCAGCCCCTACTCCCCGGGTAATTCACCCCTCCACTTT.